This T cell receptor (beta chain) is from a study of blood T cells in healthy people across ages (dated by TCRdb to between 2015 and 2017). Regarding the study in general: Template switching captured roughly one uniquely barcoded TCR beta cDNA molecule per two T cells in model experiments. Using deep sequencing normalized with unique cDNA molecular identifiers, the study measured how TCR beta repertoire diversity changes with age. Donors were grouped into four age groups: young (average roughly 15 years), middle-aged (roughly 40), aged (approximately 67) and long-lived (about 90). Donors of different ages were randomly distributed across sequencing lanes to avoid experimental bias. For two donors (one aged 18 to 29 and one aged 80 or older), the study analyzed two additional independent replicas of 1 million unique cDNA reads from the same blood draw.

The CDR1 and CDR2 encoded by the germline V gene are MNHNS and SASEGT. For this chain, trimming is 8 bases at the V end and 1 base at the J end, and the number of junction bases without a gene match is 9. From its cysteine to its phenylalanine, the CDR3 spans 16 amino acids. The retained sequence is limited to the CDR3, 48 bases, with the frame set at the first base. Systemically healthy Caucasian individuals from Russia, 35 to 50 in total and aged roughly 6 to 90 years, were included as donors. Each donor gave ten milliliters of peripheral blood, collected into EDTA-treated Vacutainer tubes. Ficoll-Paque density-gradient centrifugation was used to isolate PBMCs, with at least 7 million per sample. Total RNA, at least 6 micrograms per sample, was extracted from PBMCs with Trizol reagent. For every donor, flow cytometry on a PBMC aliquot measured the percentage of naive CD45RAhigh/CD27high T cells.

The research as a whole found: Compared with the aged group, the long-lived group had more naive CD4+ T cells, fewer expanded clones and increased TCR diversity, a pattern suggesting age selection. The CMV infection status of donors was not known, potentially confounding age-related changes in expanded clonotypes. Estimates of total diversity based on one million sequenced T cells were considered lower bounds and underestimates. As age increased, observed TCR beta diversity per million T cells dropped in a roughly linear way, and a significant reduction was already evident by age approximately 40. Since profiling was done on bulk unsorted PBMCs, naive and antigen-experienced compartments could not be conclusively compared. The percentage of naive T cells measured by flow cytometry correlated strongly with observed TCR beta diversity.

A remark on this clonotype: Its antigen has not been determined. Base qualities are not recorded, but no much larger clone differs from it by a single base.

The library was made by 5' RACE. Sequencing was carried out with an Illumina HiSeq 2500. The second PCR ran for roughly 7 to 11 cycles and used a J-beta primer mix along with a sample-barcoded 5' primer. A unique molecular identifier was introduced onto each TCR beta cDNA molecule by a template-switch 5' adaptor carrying 12 random nucleotides. Each sample yielded at least 3 million CDR3-containing paired-end reads. First-strand cDNA was synthesized from all RNA with the Mint cDNA synthesis kit, primed by a TRBC-specific oligonucleotide. After uracil-DNA glycosylase treatment, a first 18-cycle PCR used universal primers M1SS and BC2_uni_R on all cDNA. In the original analysis: Each sample was normalized by randomly selecting 1 million high-quality reads, each carrying a distinct molecular identifier. Instead of being binned into consensus sequences, reads with shared molecular identifiers were discarded. MiTCR, run with a Q25 quality threshold and the strictest error-elimination algorithm, handled CDR3 identification, clonotype clustering and error correction. A nonparametric unseen species model with Euler transformation was used to estimate lower-bound total TCR beta diversity. TCRdb handled the public reads itself, with Q25 trimming in fastp and clone calling in MiXCR, and kept productive beta chains. Entries that share a CDR3 protein sequence are merged under the most common genes and DNA. The V and J calls reflect TCRdb's pipeline rather than the authors' work. The sample includes about 1.8 million distinct CDR3 sequences, with less than 50% observed a single time. Over 2% of the sample is held by the ten biggest clonotypes.

The rearranged segments are TRBV6-1 and TRBJ2-5, with 11 junctional bases fitting TRBD2. This receptor was identified in a woman aged 35 to 49 in good health. Input material: blood. In nucleotide form, the sequence is TGTGCCAGCGGGGCTAGCGGGAGGTTTGGCCAAGAGACCCAGTACTTC. The resulting protein is CASGASGRFGQETQYF.